These T cell receptor beta chains were read from a single sample in a study of blood T cell repertoires in COVID-19. Measured with immunoSEQ multiplex PCR; TCRdb has only the in-frame clones, and not every one. The table lists 350,000 to 400,000 clones, roughly 90% of them singletons. Specimen: PBMCs or T cells enriched from blood (not recorded which). All receptors come from a woman aged 25 to 39 with acute COVID-19. CDR3s include the opening cysteine and the closing phenylalanine or tryptophan. D genes are given only for firm matches. Clone size, where shown, is once, few, many, or a class for clones that have expanded.

>TRBJ2-1|TRBV24-1|13|.|.
TGTGCCACCAGTGATTTCGACAACAATGAGCAGTTCTTC
CATSDFDNNEQFF
>TRBJ1-4|TRBV5-1|18|once|TRBD1
TGCGCCAGCAGCCTACCCGGGACAGGGGTCGCAACTAATGAAAAACTGTTTTTT
CASSLPGTGVATNEKLFF
>TRBJ1-1|TRBV19|14|.|.
TGTGCCAGCCGTAGTGAACCGGGAGGGTCTGAAGCTTTCTTT
CASRSEPGGSEAFF
>TRBJ1-1|TRBV27|13|.|TRBD1
TGTGCCAGCAGTTTCTCGGGGAACAGGGGAGCTTTCTTT
CASSFSGNRGAFF
>TRBJ1-6|TRBV19|14|.|.
TGTGCCAGTAGTACCCTCGGGAAGAATTCACCCCTCCACTTT
CASSTLGKNSPLHF
>TRBJ2-5|TRBV5-1|16|.|TRBD2
TGCGCCAGCAGCTTGGGCCCAGCGGGGGCGGGGGAGACCCAGTACTTC
CASSLGPAGAGETQYF
>TRBJ1-2|TRBV7-3|15|.|TRBD1
TGTGCCAGCAGCCCGGGACAGGGGCTTGCCTATGGCTACACCTTC
CASSPGQGLAYGYTF
>TRBJ2-2|TRBV5-1|16|.|TRBD1
TGCGCCAGCAGCTTGGGAGGGACAGGGGACACCGGGGAGCTGTTTTTT
CASSLGGTGDTGELFF
>TRBJ1-2|TRBV6-5|14|.|.
TGTGCCAGCAGTTACCGGGGTGAGGGCTATGGCTACACCTTC
CASSYRGEGYGYTF
>TRBJ2-5|TRBV9|13|.|.
TGTGCCAGCAGCGGGGAGTTCGAAGAGACCCAGTACTTC
CASSGEFEETQYF
>TRBJ1-3|TRBV23-1|14|.|.
TGCGCCAGCAGTCCCTACTGCTCTGGAAACACCATATATTTT
CASSPYCSGNTIYF
>TRBJ1-3|TRBV7-9|15|.|.
TGTGCCAGCAGCTTCGACAGATCGCGTGGAAACACCATATATTTT
CASSFDRSRGNTIYF
>TRBJ1-2|TRBV27|15|.|.
TGTGCCAGCAGTCCATACCCTCCCTGGGTGGGCGGCTACACCTTC
CASSPYPPWVGGYTF
>TRBJ2-7|TRBV11-2|16|.|.
TGTGCCAGCAGCCCCCGGCTTGTGGCTAGCTACTACGAGCAGTACTTC
CASSPRLVASYYEQYF
>TRBJ2-7|TRBV6-5|15|.|.
TGTGCCAGCAGACTGATCGGTAACAGGGCCTACGAGCAGTACTTC
CASRLIGNRAYEQYF
>TRBJ1-2|TRBV9|16|.|TRBD1
TGTGCCAGCAGCGTAGCTCCCGGACAGGGTTTCTATGGCTACACCTTC
CASSVAPGQGFYGYTF
>TRBJ1-4|TRBV18|16|.|TRBD1
TGTGCCAGCTCACCTCCTGGGACAGGGGCGGCAGAAAAACTGTTTTTT
CASSPPGTGAAEKLFF
>TRBJ2-7|TRBV7-9|13|.|.
TGTGCCAGCAGCTTAGTCGGGACCTACGAGCAGTACTTC
CASSLVGTYEQYF
>TRBJ2-5|TRBV2|13|.|.
TGTGCCAGCAGTGGTTCCAGTCAAGAGACCCAGTACTTC
CASSGSSQETQYF
>TRBJ2-2|TRBV2|13|.|.
TGTGCCAGCAGTGAAGAGACGGGCGGGGAGCTGTTTTTT
CASSEETGGELFF
>TRBJ2-1|TRBV4-1|16|.|.
TGCGCCAGCAGCCAACTGGGAGGACAAGCCTACAATGAGCAGTTCTTC
CASSQLGGQAYNEQFF
>TRBJ2-2|TRBV19|13|.|.
TGTGCCAGTTGCCGGGATTACACCGGGGAGCTGTTTTTT
CASCRDYTGELFF
>TRBJ1-1|TRBV18|14|.|.
TGTGCCAGCTCACCTGTGCCCAGGGGCACTGAAGCTTTCTTT
CASSPVPRGTEAFF
>TRBJ2-7|TRBV7-8|13|.|.
TGTGCCAGCAGCTTAACCAGGGCCTACGAGCAGTACTTC
CASSLTRAYEQYF
>TRBJ2-3|TRBV14|14|.|TRBD2
TGTGCCAGCAGCCAAATGGGAGGGACCGATACGCAGTATTTT
CASSQMGGTDTQYF
>TRBJ1-1|TRBV24-1|11|.|.
TGTGCCACCAGCTTGAACACTGAAGCTTTCTTT
CATSLNTEAFF